The 21 T cell receptor beta chains below all came from one sample that was sequenced in a study of blood T cell repertoires in COVID-19. Produced via immunoSEQ multiplex PCR; TCRdb's table is partial and in-frame only. Of just under 350,000 clones in the sample, around 87% are singletons; the top ten hold under 6.5%. Sequenced: peripheral blood. The receptors originated from a woman in her 50s with COVID-19, enrolled during active disease.

The chain is built from TRBV30 and TRBJ2-4, with 7 positions matching TRBD1. The V gene end was trimmed by 3 bases and the J gene end by 6 bases; junction bases not matched to a gene: 2. Per the germline V gene, CDR1 is GTSNPN and CDR2 is SVGIG (reference sequence). This CDR3 contains 12 residues. The CDR3 here is CAWRTGINIQYF. CDR3 DNA sequence: TGTGCCTGGAGGACAGGGATAAACATTCAGTACTTC.

J is TRBJ1-5 and V is TRBV2, with a tentative D call TRBD1 (5 bases). Trimming cost V 7 bases and J 4 bases, with 17 bases left between them. The CDR3 is 15 amino acids. CDR1 and CDR2 from the germline V gene are SNHLY and FYNNEI. The chain's CDR3 is CASKVGRAQNQPQHF. CDR3 in DNA: TGTGCCAGCAAAGTCGGCAGGGCGCAAAATCAGCCCCAGCATTTT.

The chain recombines TRBV30 with TRBJ2-7; D unresolved. Germline-derived CDR1 and CDR2 are GTSNPN and SVGIG (reference sequence). This CDR3 has 12 residues. V was clipped by 8 bases and J by 0 bases, with 11 bases between them. In nucleotides, the CDR3 is TGTGCCGCCACTTATGACTCCTACGAGCAGTACTTC. Translation: CAATYDSYEQYF.

The gene calls are TRBV25-1 and TRBJ2-5; 8 bases agree with TRBD1. The CDR3 totals 15 residues. The V gene end was trimmed by 3 bases and the J gene end by 1 base; junction bases not matched to a gene: 4. CDR1 and CDR2 (germline): MGHDK, SYGVNS. Here the CDR3 DNA reads TGTGCCAGCAGTGACGCCGACAGGGGCCAAGAGACCCAGTACTTC. It translates to CASSDADRGQETQYF. Full variable domain (missing parts from reference TRBV25-1 and TRBJ2-5): EADIYQTPRYLVIGTGKKITLECSQTMGHDKMYWYQQDPGMELHLIHYSYGVNSTEKGDLSSESTVSRIRTEHFPLTLESARPSHTSQYLCASSDADRGQETQYFGPGTRLLVL.

V usage is TRBV7-2 and J usage is TRBJ2-7; D ambiguous. Germline V lookup: CDR1 SGHTA, CDR2 FQGNSA. This CDR3 spans 13 amino acids. The V and J ends lost 4 bases and 3 bases respectively, with 10 bases between them. The CDR3, as DNA: TGTGCCAGCAGCTCTCCCCTATACTACGAGCAGTACTTC. Residues: CASSSPLYYEQYF.

This clone has only a few counts. V usage is TRBV15 and J usage is TRBJ1-2; TRBD1 matches at 10 bases. V lost 0 bases, J lost 7 bases, and 11 bases stayed unmatched. This CDR3 has 17 residues. Looked up from germline, CDR1 is LNHNV and CDR2 is YYDKDF (reference sequence). This CDR3 reads CATSRDYGTGDERGYTF. The CDR3 DNA reads TGTGCCACCAGCAGAGATTACGGGACAGGGGACGAACGTGGCTACACCTTC.

This clone was picked up one time. The chain links TRBV6-5 to TRBJ2-3; 11 bases match TRBD2. Germline V gene lookup returns CDR1 MNHEY and CDR2 SVGAGI. There are 15 residues in the CDR3. J was trimmed by 2 bases and V by 7 bases; bases with no gene match: 5. CDR3 sequence: CASNRLAGSTDTQYF. The CDR3 nucleotides read TGTGCCAGCAATCGACTAGCGGGGTCCACAGATACGCAGTATTTT.

This sequence joins TRBV5-5 and TRBJ2-7; unclear D gene. Per germline, CDR1 SGHKS and CDR2 YYEKEE (reference sequence). V dropped 0 bases and J dropped 3 bases, with 4 bases sitting between them. This CDR3 spans 12 amino acids. CDR3 nucleotides: TGTGCCAGCAGCTTGGGCTACTACGAGCAGTACTTC. This sequence encodes CASSLGYYEQYF.

This clone has only a few counts. This chain links TRBV25-1 with TRBJ1-2; 9 positions match TRBD1. The CDR3 length is 14 residues. Per the germline V gene, CDR1 is MGHDK and CDR2 is SYGVNS. The V and J ends lost 4 bases and 6 bases, in that order; junction bases with no gene match: 6. As DNA, the CDR3 is TGTGCCAGCAGTGGTTGGACAGGGGAAGATGGCTACACCTTC. It encodes CASSGWTGEDGYTF.

This sequence joins TRBV6-5 and TRBJ2-3, with D maybe TRBD2 (5 bases). V lost 2 bases to trimming and J lost 7 bases, with 19 bases between them. The germline gives CDR1 MNHEY, CDR2 SVGAGI. This CDR3 has 16 amino acids. The CDR3 coding sequence is TGTGCCAGCAGTTACAGGAATCGGAAAACGGGGAATACGCAGTATTTT. Its translation is CASSYRNRKTGNTQYF.

The chain carries TRBV6-5 and TRBJ2-2, with 8 bases lining up with TRBD2. Per the germline V gene, CDR1 is MNHEY and CDR2 is SVGAGI. The V gene end was trimmed by 5 bases and the J gene end by 6 bases; junction bases not matched to a gene: 8. The CDR3 runs to 15 residues. The CDR3 reads CASSRQDGRAGELFF. Written as DNA, the CDR3 is TGTGCCAGCAGTAGACAGGACGGGAGGGCCGGGGAGCTGTTTTTT.

This rearrangement joins TRBV9 to TRBJ1-3, with D possibly being TRBD1 (5 bases). V lost 6 bases, J lost 6 bases, and 13 bases lay in between. CDR1 SGDLS and CDR2 YYNGEE come from the germline V gene. The length of the CDR3 is 13 residues. The CDR3 region has the DNA TGTGCCAGCATTACGCAGGGTTCAAACACCATATATTTT. Its translation is CASITQGSNTIYF.

The chain recombines TRBV7-2 with TRBJ1-1, with D hard to call. V gave up 5 bases and J gave up 6 bases, with 16 bases separating them. Germline values: CDR1 SGHTA, CDR2 FQGNSA. The CDR3 has 14 amino acids. CDR3 in DNA: TGTGCCAGCAGCCCCCTCCGGGGAGTTCCTGAAGCTTTCTTT. Protein product: CASSPLRGVPEAFF.

CDR3 protein: CASSLWTGTYNEQFF. In nucleotides, the CDR3 is TGCGCCAGCAGCTTGTGGACAGGGACTTACAATGAGCAGTTCTTC. The chain couples TRBV5-1 to TRBJ2-1; TRBD1 matches at 8 bases. The CDR3 has 15 amino acids. With 1 base clipped from V and 4 bases from J, the junction kept 4 bases outside the gene matches. Germline CDR1 SGHRS, CDR2 YFSETQ.

V and J are TRBV7-6 and TRBJ2-1; 16 bases line up with TRBD2. Germline V gives CDR1 SGHVS, CDR2 FNYEAQ. CDR3 length: 18 amino acids. The J segment lost 9 bases and the V segment lost 0 bases, leaving 8 bases of the junction unmatched. The DNA of the CDR3 is TGTGCCAGCAGCTTAGCGGTGGGACTAGCGGGAGGGCCGAGTGAGCAGTTCTTC. Translated: CASSLAVGLAGGPSEQFF.

This sequence joins TRBV24-1 and TRBJ1-2; D remains ambiguous. Germline V lookup: CDR1 KGHDR, CDR2 SFDVKD. This CDR3 is 13 amino acids long. With 0 bases removed from V and 12 bases from J, the gap between germline ends came to 13 bases. In DNA form, the CDR3 reads TGTGCCACCAGTGATTTGTTGCTGGGAGGCCACACCTTC. Protein sequence: CATSDLLLGGHTF.

In DNA form, the CDR3 reads TGTGCCAGCAGCCACCGACAGGGGGACACCGGGGAGCTGTTTTTT. It translates to CASSHRQGDTGELFF. The chain joins TRBV7-6 to TRBJ2-2, with 9 bases matching TRBD1. The ends lost 5 bases at V and 3 bases at J; junction bases unmatched: 4. The CDR3 is 15 residues long. Germline loops: CDR1 SGHVS, CDR2 FNYEAQ. The full variable domain, in which reference TRBV7-6 and TRBJ2-2 provide the parts outside the CDR3, is GAGVSQSPRYKVTKRGQDVALRCDPISGHVSLYWYRQALGQGPEFLTYFNYEAQQDKSGLPNDRFSAERPEGSISTLTIQRTEQRDSAMYRCASSHRQGDTGELFFGEGSRLTVL.

The V gene is TRBV6-5, the J gene TRBJ1-5; D is perhaps TRBD1 (6 bases). Germline V gene data show CDR1 as MNHEY and CDR2 as SVGAGI. The CDR3 is made up of 15 amino acids. Trimming took off 7 bases at V and 2 bases at J, with 15 bases between the two ends. CDR3 residues: CASTGGAVRNQPQHF. For the CDR3, the DNA is TGTGCCAGCACGGGGGGGGCCGTCCGCAATCAGCCCCAGCATTTT.

The rearrangement joins TRBV6-1 to TRBJ1-2; perhaps TRBD1 as D (5 bases). The CDR3 consists of 13 residues. Germline-derived CDR1 and CDR2 are MNHNS and SASEGT. V was shortened by 2 bases and J by 2 bases, with 6 bases between the two germline ends. CDR3 sequence (DNA): TGTGCCAGCAGTGAACAGGGCAACTATGGCTACACCTTC. Amino acids: CASSEQGNYGYTF.

CDR3 in DNA: TGTGCCAGCTCACCGGGACAGGAATTTGGCTACACCTTC. This encodes CASSPGQEFGYTF. This chain joins TRBV18 and TRBJ1-2, with TRBD1 matching over 8 bases. The CDR3 is 13 amino acids. The trim removed 3 bases at V and 7 bases at J, leaving 4 bases unmatched. The germline V gene has CDR1 KGHSH and CDR2 LQKENI. Filled out from reference TRBV18 and TRBJ1-2, the complete variable domain reads NAGVMQNPRHLVRRRGQEARLRCSPMKGHSHVYWYRQLPEEGLKFMVYLQKENIIDESGMPKERFSAEFPKEGPSILRIQQVVRGDSAAYFCASSPGQEFGYTFGSGTRLTVV.

The genes are TRBV19 and TRBJ2-1, with 12 bases identical to TRBD2. Germline trimming cut 8 bases from V and 8 bases from J; bases unmatched to any gene: 10. Germline CDR1 LNHDA, CDR2 SQIVND (reference sequence). The CDR3 length is 15 residues. The CDR3 sequence is CASSPGTSGFYEQFF. In DNA form, the CDR3 reads TGTGCCAGTTCTCCCGGGACTAGCGGGTTCTATGAGCAGTTCTTC. The variable domain in full, with the rest retrieved from reference TRBV19 and TRBJ2-1, is DGGITQSPKYLFRKEGQNVTLSCEQNLNHDAMYWYRQDPGQGLRLIYYSQIVNDFQKGDIAEGYSVSREKKESFPLTVTSAQKNPTAFYLCASSPGTSGFYEQFFGPGTRLTVL.